Listed below are T cell receptor beta chains from one sample, sequenced in a study of blood T cell repertoires in COVID-19. The protocol was immunoSEQ multiplex PCR, while the TCRdb copy is restricted to in-frame clones and leaves out a portion. The sample lists roughly 140,000 clones; 85% to 90% were seen once. Specimen: peripheral blood. Source of these receptors: a human donor in a cohort sampled during active COVID-19. Each CDR3 is given with its conserved first and last residue. Each record gives: V gene, clone size, J gene, D gene, CDR3 protein, CDR3 DNA. The D gene is left open where the match is weak. Expanded clones get a size class; other rows say once, few or many, or leave the size out.

v_call: TRBV7-9
clone_size: -
j_call: TRBJ1-1
d_call: -
cdr3_aa: CASSLALGGTEAFF
cdr3_nt: TGTGCCAGCAGCTTAGCCCTCGGGGGCACTGAAGCTTTCTTT

v_call: TRBV10-3
clone_size: few
j_call: TRBJ2-7
d_call: TRBD1
cdr3_aa: CAIATGAKTYEQYF
cdr3_nt: TGTGCCATCGCCACAGGGGCGAAAACCTACGAGCAGTACTTC

v_call: TRBV5-1
clone_size: -
j_call: TRBJ2-1
d_call: TRBD2
cdr3_aa: CASSLSLAGHNEQFF
cdr3_nt: TGCGCCAGCAGCTTGTCGCTAGCGGGACACAATGAGCAGTTCTTC

v_call: TRBV9
clone_size: many
j_call: TRBJ2-1
d_call: TRBD2
cdr3_aa: CASSVIRRLAGSYNEQFF
cdr3_nt: TGTGCCAGCAGCGTAATCCGAAGACTAGCGGGGTCTTATAATGAGCAGTTCTTC

v_call: TRBV6-5
clone_size: -
j_call: TRBJ2-7
d_call: TRBD1
cdr3_aa: CASTTGQGREQYF
cdr3_nt: TGTGCCAGCACAACCGGACAGGGAAGAGAGCAGTACTTC

v_call: TRBV28
clone_size: -
j_call: TRBJ2-7
d_call: TRBD1
cdr3_aa: CASSPTGSPGEQYF
cdr3_nt: TGTGCCAGCAGCCCGACAGGGTCGCCTGGCGAGCAGTACTTC

v_call: TRBV21-1
clone_size: -
j_call: TRBJ2-1
d_call: -
cdr3_aa: CASSKKDVRGRLSYNEQFF
cdr3_nt: TGTGCCAGCAGCAAAAAGGACGTGAGAGGGAGGCTCTCCTACAATGAGCAGTTCTTC

v_call: TRBV14
clone_size: -
j_call: TRBJ1-6
d_call: -
cdr3_aa: CASSQDLRGNSPLHF
cdr3_nt: TGTGCCAGCAGCCAAGATCTCAGGGGTAATTCACCCCTCCACTTT

v_call: TRBV7-8
clone_size: -
j_call: TRBJ2-1
d_call: TRBD2
cdr3_aa: CASSNGGGSYNEQFF
cdr3_nt: TGTGCCAGCTCCAACGGGGGGGGTTCCTACAATGAGCAGTTCTTC

v_call: TRBV11-2
clone_size: -
j_call: TRBJ2-3
d_call: TRBD2
cdr3_aa: CASSQILAGEDTQYF
cdr3_nt: TGTGCCAGCAGCCAGATCCTAGCGGGAGAAGATACGCAGTATTTT

v_call: TRBV11-2
clone_size: -
j_call: TRBJ2-3
d_call: TRBD2
cdr3_aa: CASSSGGRVDTQYF
cdr3_nt: TGTGCCAGCAGCTCGGGCGGGAGGGTGGATACGCAGTATTTT

v_call: TRBV18
clone_size: -
j_call: TRBJ2-3
d_call: TRBD2
cdr3_aa: CASSPILSGSFADTQYF
cdr3_nt: TGTGCCAGCTCACCAATCCTTAGCGGGAGTTTCGCAGATACGCAGTATTTT

v_call: TRBV2
clone_size: -
j_call: TRBJ2-7
d_call: TRBD1
cdr3_aa: CAMLDRGLEEQYF
cdr3_nt: TGTGCCATGTTGGACAGGGGGCTGGAAGAGCAGTACTTC

v_call: TRBV28
clone_size: -
j_call: TRBJ2-1
d_call: -
cdr3_aa: CASSPSIGGAYNEQFF
cdr3_nt: TGTGCCAGCAGTCCCTCCATAGGGGGAGCCTACAATGAGCAGTTCTTC

v_call: TRBV4-1
clone_size: -
j_call: TRBJ2-7
d_call: -
cdr3_aa: CASSQPRASYEQYF
cdr3_nt: TGCGCCAGCAGCCAACCCAGGGCCTCCTACGAGCAGTACTTC

v_call: TRBV6-5
clone_size: few
j_call: TRBJ1-6
d_call: TRBD1
cdr3_aa: CASRPGTGGSPLHF
cdr3_nt: TGTGCCAGCAGACCCGGGACAGGGGGTTCACCCCTCCACTTT

v_call: TRBV28
clone_size: -
j_call: TRBJ1-4
d_call: TRBD1
cdr3_aa: CASSSSGQGGEKLFF
cdr3_nt: TGTGCCAGCAGTTCCTCGGGACAGGGGGGGGAAAAACTGTTTTTT

v_call: TRBV5-5
clone_size: once
j_call: TRBJ2-5
d_call: TRBD1
cdr3_aa: CASSLQGAQETQYF
cdr3_nt: TGTGCCAGCAGCTTACAGGGGGCACAAGAGACCCAGTACTTC

v_call: TRBV30
clone_size: -
j_call: TRBJ2-1
d_call: TRBD2
cdr3_aa: CAWNQRDLSYNEQFF
cdr3_nt: TGTGCCTGGAATCAGCGGGACCTCTCCTACAATGAGCAGTTCTTC

v_call: TRBV28
clone_size: -
j_call: TRBJ2-3
d_call: -
cdr3_aa: CASSLGPGGADTQYF
cdr3_nt: TGTGCCAGCAGTTTGGGGCCTGGCGGAGCAGATACGCAGTATTTT

v_call: TRBV25-1
clone_size: -
j_call: TRBJ2-7
d_call: -
cdr3_aa: CASRGRGWGEQYF
cdr3_nt: TGTGCCAGCAGGGGCAGGGGATGGGGCGAGCAGTACTTC

v_call: TRBV20-1
clone_size: once
j_call: TRBJ2-7
d_call: -
cdr3_aa: CSASRESEQYF
cdr3_nt: TGCAGTGCCTCTCGAGAAAGCGAGCAGTACTTC

v_call: TRBV6-1
clone_size: -
j_call: TRBJ2-3
d_call: TRBD2
cdr3_aa: CASSELGGGPLSRDTQYF
cdr3_nt: TGTGCCAGCAGTGAACTTGGCGGGGGGCCTCTGAGTAGGGATACGCAGTATTTT

v_call: TRBV5-1
clone_size: -
j_call: TRBJ1-6
d_call: TRBD1
cdr3_aa: CASSLGGGVSPLHF
cdr3_nt: TGCGCCAGCAGCTTGGGAGGGGGCGTTTCACCCCTCCACTTT

v_call: TRBV15
clone_size: -
j_call: TRBJ1-2
d_call: -
cdr3_aa: CATSANRKDYGYTF
cdr3_nt: TGTGCCACCAGCGCTAACAGGAAGGACTATGGCTACACCTTC

v_call: TRBV5-1
clone_size: -
j_call: TRBJ2-7
d_call: TRBD1
cdr3_aa: CASSLATGETYEQYF
cdr3_nt: TGCGCCAGCAGCTTGGCCACAGGGGAAACCTACGAGCAGTACTTC

v_call: TRBV27
clone_size: once
j_call: TRBJ1-3
d_call: TRBD1
cdr3_aa: CASSPTGSGNTIYF
cdr3_nt: TGTGCCAGCAGCCCGACAGGGAGTGGAAACACCATATATTTT

v_call: TRBV28
clone_size: -
j_call: TRBJ1-1
d_call: -
cdr3_aa: CASSFQGKAFF
cdr3_nt: TGTGCCAGCAGTTTTCAGGGCAAAGCTTTCTTT

v_call: TRBV3-1/TRBV3-2
clone_size: -
j_call: TRBJ1-6
d_call: -
cdr3_aa: CASRLTGLQGSPLHF
cdr3_nt: TGTGCCAGCAGGCTTACCGGGCTCCAGGGGTCACCCCTCCACTTT

v_call: TRBV5-4
clone_size: -
j_call: TRBJ1-4
d_call: TRBD1
cdr3_aa: CASSVGTGANEKLFF
cdr3_nt: TGTGCCAGCAGCGTGGGGACAGGGGCGAATGAAAAACTGTTTTTT

v_call: TRBV5-1
clone_size: -
j_call: TRBJ2-7
d_call: TRBD1
cdr3_aa: CASSLGDRRYEQYF
cdr3_nt: TGCGCCAGCAGCTTGGGGGACAGGAGATACGAGCAGTACTTC

v_call: TRBV7-9
clone_size: once
j_call: TRBJ2-1
d_call: -
cdr3_aa: CANRTAGRGYEQFF
cdr3_nt: TGTGCCAACCGTACCGCGGGGAGGGGGTATGAGCAGTTCTTC

v_call: TRBV25-1
clone_size: -
j_call: TRBJ2-5
d_call: -
cdr3_aa: CASSESGTRETQYF
cdr3_nt: TGTGCCAGCAGTGAATCGGGTACTCGGGAGACCCAGTACTTC

v_call: TRBV5-4
clone_size: -
j_call: TRBJ2-4
d_call: -
cdr3_aa: CASSLDRKNIQYF
cdr3_nt: TGTGCCAGCAGCTTGGACAGAAAAAACATTCAGTACTTC

v_call: TRBV5-4
clone_size: -
j_call: TRBJ1-4
d_call: TRBD1
cdr3_aa: CASSYTGEDEKLFF
cdr3_nt: TGTGCCAGCAGTTATACAGGGGAGGACGAAAAACTGTTTTTT

v_call: TRBV28
clone_size: once
j_call: TRBJ2-7
d_call: TRBD1
cdr3_aa: CAAGGQYF
cdr3_nt: TGTGCCGCAGGGGGGCAGTACTTC